These T cell receptor beta chains were read from a single sample in a study of T cell responses to AZD1222 COVID-19 vaccine. Measured with immunoSEQ multiplex PCR; TCRdb has only the in-frame clones, and not every one. The repertoire holds about 150,000 clones, around 94% seen once, with about 1.3% in the top ten. The specimen was peripheral blood, collected on day 0 of AZD1222 vaccination. The source of these receptors is an adult in good health. CDR3s leave out the opening cysteine and the closing phenylalanine or tryptophan.

>TRBJ1-5|TRBV5-8
ASSFESRQPQH
>TRBJ1-2|TRBV3-1/TRBV3-2
ASSQSMGFGGYT
>TRBJ1-1|TRBV2
ASRKTDVDTEAF
>TRBJ2-3|TRBV19
ATRGGTSGDSTDTQY
>TRBJ1-2|TRBV7-9
ASTPGDNYGYT
>TRBJ2-3|TRBV5-1
ASSFDYSGTDTQY
>TRBJ1-1|TRBV7-9
ASSLVSPLAF
>TRBJ1-6|TRBV12-5
ASTGDNSPLH
>TRBJ1-2|TRBV10-3
AITFDPGSLGGYT
>TRBJ1-5|TRBV7-9
ASSQSWDEKRLSNQPQH
>TRBJ1-2|TRBV2
ASTEGRIYGYT